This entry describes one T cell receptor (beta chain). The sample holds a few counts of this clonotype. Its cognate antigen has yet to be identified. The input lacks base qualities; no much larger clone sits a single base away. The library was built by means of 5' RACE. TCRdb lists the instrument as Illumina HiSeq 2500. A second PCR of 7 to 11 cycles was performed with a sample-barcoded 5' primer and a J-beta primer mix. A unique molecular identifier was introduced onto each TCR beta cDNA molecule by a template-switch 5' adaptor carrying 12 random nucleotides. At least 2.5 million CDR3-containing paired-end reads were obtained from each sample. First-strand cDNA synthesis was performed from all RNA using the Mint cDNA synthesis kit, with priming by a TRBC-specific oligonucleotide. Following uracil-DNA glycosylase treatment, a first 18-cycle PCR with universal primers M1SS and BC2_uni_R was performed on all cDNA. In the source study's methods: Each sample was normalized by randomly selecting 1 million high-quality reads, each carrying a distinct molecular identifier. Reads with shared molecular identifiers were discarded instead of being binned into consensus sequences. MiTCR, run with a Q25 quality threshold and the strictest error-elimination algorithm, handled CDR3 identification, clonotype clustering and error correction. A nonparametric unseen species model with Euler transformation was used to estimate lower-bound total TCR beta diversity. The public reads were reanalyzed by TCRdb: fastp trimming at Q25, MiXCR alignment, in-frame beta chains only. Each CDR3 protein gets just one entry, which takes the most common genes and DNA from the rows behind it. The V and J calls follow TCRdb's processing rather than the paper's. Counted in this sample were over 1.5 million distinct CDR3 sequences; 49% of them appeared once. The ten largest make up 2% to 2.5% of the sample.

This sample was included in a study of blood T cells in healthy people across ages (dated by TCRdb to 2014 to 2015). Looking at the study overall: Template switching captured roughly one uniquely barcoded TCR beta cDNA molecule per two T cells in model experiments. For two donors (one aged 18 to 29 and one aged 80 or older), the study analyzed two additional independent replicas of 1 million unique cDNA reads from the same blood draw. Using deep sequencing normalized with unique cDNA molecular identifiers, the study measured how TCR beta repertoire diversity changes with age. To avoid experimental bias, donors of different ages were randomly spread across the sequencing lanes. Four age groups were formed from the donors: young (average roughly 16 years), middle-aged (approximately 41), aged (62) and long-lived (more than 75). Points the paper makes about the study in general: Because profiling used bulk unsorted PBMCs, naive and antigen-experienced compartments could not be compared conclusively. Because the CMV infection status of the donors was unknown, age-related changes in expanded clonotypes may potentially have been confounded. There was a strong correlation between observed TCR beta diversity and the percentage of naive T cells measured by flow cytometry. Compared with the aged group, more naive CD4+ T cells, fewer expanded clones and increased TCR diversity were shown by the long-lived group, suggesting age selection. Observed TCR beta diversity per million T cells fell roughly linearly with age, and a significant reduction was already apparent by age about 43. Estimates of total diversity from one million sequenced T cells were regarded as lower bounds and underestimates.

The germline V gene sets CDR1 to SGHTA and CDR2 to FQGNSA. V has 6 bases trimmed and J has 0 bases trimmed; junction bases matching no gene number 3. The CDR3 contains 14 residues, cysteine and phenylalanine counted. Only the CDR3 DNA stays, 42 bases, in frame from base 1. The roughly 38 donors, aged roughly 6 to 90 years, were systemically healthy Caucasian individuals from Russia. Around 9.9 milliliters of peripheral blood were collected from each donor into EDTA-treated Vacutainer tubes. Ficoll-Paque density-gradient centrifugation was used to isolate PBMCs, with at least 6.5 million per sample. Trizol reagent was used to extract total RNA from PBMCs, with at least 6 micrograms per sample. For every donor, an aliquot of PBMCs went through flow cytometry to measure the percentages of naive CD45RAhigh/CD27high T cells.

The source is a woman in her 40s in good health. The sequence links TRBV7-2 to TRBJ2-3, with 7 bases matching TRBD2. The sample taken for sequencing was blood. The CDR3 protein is CASSWRGSTDTQYF. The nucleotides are TGTGCCAGCAGTTGGCGGGGGAGCACAGATACGCAGTATTTT.